These T cell receptor beta chains were read from a single sample in a study of cytomegalovirus exposure and HLA in healthy donors. Some clones are missing from TCRdb's copy, which holds only in-frame ones; the method was immunoSEQ multiplex PCR. The table shows some 240,000 clones, with 75% to 90% occurring only once. The sequenced material came from PBMCs. Receptors were obtained from a young woman in good health and CMV-seronegative. CDR3s include the opening cysteine and the closing phenylalanine or tryptophan.

v_call,cdr3_length,cdr3_aa
TRBV6-5,13,CASSYRMNYGYTF
TRBV2,15,CASLREQLTNYGYTF
TRBV18,14,CASSRDRENSPLHF
TRBV4-2,14,CASSQEWGRQPQHF
TRBV2,16,CASSERRSGYVTEAFF
TRBV28,13,CASSGDPWDGYTF
TRBV29-1,13,CSVGYRGSLEAFF
TRBV5-1,14,CASSPGGRIYGYTF
TRBV12-2,21,CASRLGRLRSTVEGVAYEQYF
TRBV5-1,15,CASSWEDGRDYGYTF
TRBV28,14,CASSSLTGGKPQHF
TRBV6-6,16,CASSRAAGNSKNIQYF
TRBV27,12,CATLDGTYEQYF
TRBV30,15,CAWSVSSFSNQPQHF
TRBV6-1,13,CASTASSYNEQFF
TRBV9,14,CASSVGAPGTQQYF
TRBV9,14,CASSVGPGDYGYTF
TRBV5-1,14,CASSPTGNNQPQHF
TRBV11-3,15,CASSSASGGGETQYF
TRBV7-3,13,CASSPGGTNEQFF
TRBV2,14,CASGREGKNYGYTF
TRBV30,11,CAWGDWVTQYF
TRBV7-6,13,CASSQPGLGEQYF
TRBV2,16,CASSEVDRGLGTEAFF
TRBV6-6,14,CASRDSGSNQPQHF
TRBV6-6,13,CAVITDLNTEAFF
TRBV7-7,15,CASSLGTGASYEQYF
TRBV2,15,CASSETRTGAQTQYF
TRBV5-4,14,CASSLGGLLETQYF
TRBV25-1,12,CASSAVNYGYTF
TRBV11-1,18,CASSLDPPVGGGTDTQYF
TRBV2,14,CASSPGQGPRGYTF
TRBV29-1,13,CSVGQGGYNEQFF
TRBV19,13,CASSRDRTDTQYF
TRBV6-5,15,CASSYEAGGVETQYF
TRBV30,14,CAWSVGTGAYEQYF
TRBV6-5,15,CASTSRGPRGYGYTF
TRBV6-1,14,CASRRQGATDTQYF
TRBV6-5,15,CAAGGTGGFNQPQHF
TRBV10-3,14,CAISAGGENTEAFF
TRBV27,14,CASSFGQGALGYTF
TRBV5-1,11,CASSLVAEQFF